This TCR beta chain appears in the sequencing data of a study of cytomegalovirus exposure and HLA in healthy donors. For the study at large: The same platform used for the approximately 700 first-cohort repertoires was also used for the 120 or so validation repertoires, as a later analysis reported.

Findings and caveats of the study: A list of around 160 TCR beta chains associated with cytomegalovirus was given. The finding came from a later analysis; first-cohort TCR clusters tended to co-occur in the 95 to 150 validation repertoires.

This clone was recorded once. Its target is unknown. The donors were members of the validation cohort comprising over a hundred subjects, separate from the roughly 680-subject first cohort. Trimming removed 5 bases from V and 1 base from J, with 12 bases in between. The germline V gene has CDR1 SGHTA and CDR2 FQGNSA. This CDR3 region has 15 residues. Method: immunoSEQ multiplex PCR; TCRdb's copy keeps in-frame clones and lacks some. The sample includes 150,000 to 200,000 clones, approximately 80% seen only once; the top ten take approximately 2.4%. The source material was PBMCs. The source is a young man in good health and CMV-seropositive. This chain links TRBV7-2 with TRBJ2-1, with D perhaps TRBD2 (6 bases). The CDR3 DNA follows: TGTGCCAGCAGCGCATCCGGGACTTCCTACAATGAGCAGTTCTTC. Its protein product is CASSASGTSYNEQFF.